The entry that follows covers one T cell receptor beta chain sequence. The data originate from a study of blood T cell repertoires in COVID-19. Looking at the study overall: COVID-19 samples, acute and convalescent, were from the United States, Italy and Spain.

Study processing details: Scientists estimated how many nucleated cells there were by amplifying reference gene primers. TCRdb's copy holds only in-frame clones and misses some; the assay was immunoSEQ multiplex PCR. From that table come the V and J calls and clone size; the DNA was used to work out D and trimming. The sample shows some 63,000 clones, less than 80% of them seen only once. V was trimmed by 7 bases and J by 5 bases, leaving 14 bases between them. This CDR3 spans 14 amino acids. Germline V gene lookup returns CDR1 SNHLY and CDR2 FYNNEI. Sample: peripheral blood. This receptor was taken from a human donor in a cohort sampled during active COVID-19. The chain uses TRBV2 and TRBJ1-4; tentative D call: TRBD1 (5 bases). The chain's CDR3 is CASTQGGENEKLFF. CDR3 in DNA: TGTGCCAGCACCCAAGGAGGGGAGAATGAAAAACTGTTTTTT. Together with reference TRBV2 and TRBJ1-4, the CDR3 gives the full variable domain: EPEVTQTPSHQVTQMGQEVILRCVPISNHLYFYWYRQILGQKVEFLVSFYNNEISEKSEIFDDQFSVERPDGSNFTLKIRSTKLEDSAMYFCASTQGGENEKLFFGSGTQLSVL.